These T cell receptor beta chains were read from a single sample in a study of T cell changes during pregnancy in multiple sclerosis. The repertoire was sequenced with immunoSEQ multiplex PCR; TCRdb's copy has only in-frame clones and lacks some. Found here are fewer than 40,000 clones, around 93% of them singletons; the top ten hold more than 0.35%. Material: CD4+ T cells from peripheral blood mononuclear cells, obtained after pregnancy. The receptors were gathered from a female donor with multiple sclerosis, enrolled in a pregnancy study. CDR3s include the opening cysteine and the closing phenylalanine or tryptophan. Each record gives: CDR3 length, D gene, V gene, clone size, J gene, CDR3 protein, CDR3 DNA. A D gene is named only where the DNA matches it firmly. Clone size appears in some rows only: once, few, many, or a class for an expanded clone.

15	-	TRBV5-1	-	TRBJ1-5	CASSLAPNSNQPQHF	TGCGCCAGCAGCTTGGCCCCCAATAGCAATCAGCCCCAGCATTTT
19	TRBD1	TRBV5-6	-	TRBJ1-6	CASSPGTGGFSSYNSPLHF	TGTGCCAGCAGCCCCGGGACAGGGGGCTTTAGCTCCTATAATTCACCCCTCCACTTT
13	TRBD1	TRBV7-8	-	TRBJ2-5	CASKGQGAETQYF	TGTGCCAGCAAGGGACAGGGGGCAGAGACCCAGTACTTC
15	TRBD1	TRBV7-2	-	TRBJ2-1	CASSLAGTEYNEQFF	TGTGCCAGCAGCTTAGCTGGGACAGAATACAATGAGCAGTTCTTC
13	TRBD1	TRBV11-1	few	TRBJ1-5	CASSLDRGQPQHF	TGTGCCAGCAGCCTTGACAGGGGTCAGCCCCAGCATTTT
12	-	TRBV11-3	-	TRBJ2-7	CASSRGRGEQYF	TGTGCCAGCAGCCGAGGTCGAGGGGAGCAGTACTTC
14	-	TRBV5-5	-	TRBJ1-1	CASSGGTVNTEAFF	TGTGCCAGCAGCGGAGGGACGGTGAACACTGAAGCTTTCTTT
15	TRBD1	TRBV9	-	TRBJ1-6	CASSAGTGNNSPLHF	TGTGCCAGCAGCGCCGGGACAGGGAATAATTCACCCCTCCACTTT
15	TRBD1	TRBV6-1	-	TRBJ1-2	CASSDDRGPAYGYTF	TGTGCCAGCAGTGACGACAGGGGGCCCGCCTATGGCTACACCTTC
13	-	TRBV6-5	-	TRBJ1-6	CASSNGQNSPLHF	TGTGCCAGCAGTAACGGACAGAATTCACCCCTCCACTTT
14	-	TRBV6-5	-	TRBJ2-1	CASRLAGRYVEQFF	TGTGCCAGCAGGCTTGCGGGGCGATACGTTGAGCAGTTCTTC
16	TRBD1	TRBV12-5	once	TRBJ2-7	CASGLAGTGQSYEQYF	TGTGCTAGTGGTTTGGCGGGGACAGGGCAGTCCTACGAGCAGTACTTC
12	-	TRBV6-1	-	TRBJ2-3	CASNRDTDTQYF	TGTGCCAGCAATCGGGACACAGATACGCAGTATTTT
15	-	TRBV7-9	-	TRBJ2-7	CASSLGRGGVYEQYF	TGTGCCAGCAGCTTAGGGAGGGGGGGAGTCTACGAGCAGTACTTC
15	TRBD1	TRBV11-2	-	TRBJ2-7	CASSSNRGSAYEQYF	TGTGCCAGCAGTTCAAACAGGGGATCAGCCTACGAGCAGTACTTC
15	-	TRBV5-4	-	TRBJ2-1	CASSLAGGTYNEQFF	TGTGCCAGCAGCTTGGCGGGCGGGACCTACAATGAGCAGTTCTTC
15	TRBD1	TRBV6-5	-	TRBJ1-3	CASSYTGTGGNTIYF	TGTGCCAGCAGTTACACCGGGACAGGAGGAAACACCATATATTTT
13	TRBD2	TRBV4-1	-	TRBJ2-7	CASSPGLAGEQYF	TGCGCCAGCAGCCCGGGACTAGCGGGGGAGCAGTACTTC
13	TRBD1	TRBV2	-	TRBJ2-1	CASNLDRGGEQFF	TGTGCCAGCAACCTCGACAGGGGGGGTGAGCAGTTCTTC
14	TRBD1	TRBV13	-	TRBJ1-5	CASSGQGPNQPQHF	TGTGCCAGCAGCGGACAGGGTCCCAATCAGCCCCAGCATTTT
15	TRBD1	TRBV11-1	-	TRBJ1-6	CASSLAVTGDSPLHF	TGTGCCAGCAGCTTAGCGGTGACAGGGGATTCACCCCTCCACTTT
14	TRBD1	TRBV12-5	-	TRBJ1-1	CASGLADRATEAFF	TGTGCTAGTGGTTTGGCCGACAGGGCCACTGAAGCTTTCTTT